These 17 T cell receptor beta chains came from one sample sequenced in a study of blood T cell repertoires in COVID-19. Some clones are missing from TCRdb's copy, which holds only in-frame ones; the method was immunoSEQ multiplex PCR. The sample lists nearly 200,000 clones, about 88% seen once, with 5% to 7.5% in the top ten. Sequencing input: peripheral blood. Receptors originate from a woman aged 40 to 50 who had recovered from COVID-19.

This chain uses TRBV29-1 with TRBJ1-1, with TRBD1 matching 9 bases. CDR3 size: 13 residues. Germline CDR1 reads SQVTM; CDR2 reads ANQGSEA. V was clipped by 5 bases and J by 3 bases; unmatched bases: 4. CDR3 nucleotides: TGCAGCGTTAACAGGGGGCCTGACACTGAAGCTTTCTTT. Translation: CSVNRGPDTEAFF.

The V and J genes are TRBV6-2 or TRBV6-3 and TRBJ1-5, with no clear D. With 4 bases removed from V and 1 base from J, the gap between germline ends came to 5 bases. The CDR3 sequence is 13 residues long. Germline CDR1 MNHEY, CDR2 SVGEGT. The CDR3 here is CASSWASNQPQHF. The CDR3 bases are TGTGCCAGCAGTTGGGCGAGCAATCAGCCCCAGCATTTT.

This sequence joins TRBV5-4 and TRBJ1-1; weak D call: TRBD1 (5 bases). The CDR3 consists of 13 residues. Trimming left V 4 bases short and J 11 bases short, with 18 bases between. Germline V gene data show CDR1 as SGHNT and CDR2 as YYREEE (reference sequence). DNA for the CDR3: TGTGCCAGCAGCGATCGTCCGGGACTCGCGGCTTTCTTT. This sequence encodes CASSDRPGLAAFF.

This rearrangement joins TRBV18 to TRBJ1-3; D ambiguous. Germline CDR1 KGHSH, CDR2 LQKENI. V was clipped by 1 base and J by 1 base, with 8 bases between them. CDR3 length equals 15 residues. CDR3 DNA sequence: TGTGCCAGCTCACCACTCGCGGGTTCTGGAAACACCATATATTTT. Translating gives CASSPLAGSGNTIYF.

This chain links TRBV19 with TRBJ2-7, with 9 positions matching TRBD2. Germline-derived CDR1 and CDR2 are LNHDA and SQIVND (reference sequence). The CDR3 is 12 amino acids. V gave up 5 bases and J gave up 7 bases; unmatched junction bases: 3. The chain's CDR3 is CASSWLAGEQYF. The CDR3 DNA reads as TGTGCCAGTAGTTGGCTAGCGGGGGAGCAGTACTTC.

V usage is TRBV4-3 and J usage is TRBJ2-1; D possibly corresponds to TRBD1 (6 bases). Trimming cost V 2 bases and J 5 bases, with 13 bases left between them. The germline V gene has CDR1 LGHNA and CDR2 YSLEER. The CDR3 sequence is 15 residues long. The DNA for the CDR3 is TGCGCCAGCAGCCAACGATGGGACACTAACAATGAGCAGTTCTTC. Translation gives CASSQRWDTNNEQFF.

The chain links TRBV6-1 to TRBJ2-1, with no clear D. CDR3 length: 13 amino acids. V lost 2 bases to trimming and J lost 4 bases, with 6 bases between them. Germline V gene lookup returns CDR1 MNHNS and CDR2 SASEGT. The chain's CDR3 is CASSESLYNEQFF. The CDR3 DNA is TGTGCCAGCAGTGAATCCCTATACAATGAGCAGTTCTTC.

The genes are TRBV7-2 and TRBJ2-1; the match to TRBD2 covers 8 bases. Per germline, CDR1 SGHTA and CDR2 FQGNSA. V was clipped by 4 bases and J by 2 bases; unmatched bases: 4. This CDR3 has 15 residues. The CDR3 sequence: CASSSAGGPYNEQFF. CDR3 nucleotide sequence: TGTGCCAGCAGCTCGGCGGGAGGCCCCTACAATGAGCAGTTCTTC.

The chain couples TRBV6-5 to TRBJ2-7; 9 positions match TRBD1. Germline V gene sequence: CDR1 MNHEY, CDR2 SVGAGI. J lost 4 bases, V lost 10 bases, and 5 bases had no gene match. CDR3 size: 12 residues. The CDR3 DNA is TGTGCCACCGAGGGACAGGGATACGAGCAGTACTTC. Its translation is CATEGQGYEQYF.

The CDR3 reads CASRPDTQETQYF. In DNA form, the CDR3 reads TGTGCCAGCAGGCCGGACACCCAAGAGACCCAGTACTTC. The chain links TRBV12-3 or TRBV12-4 to TRBJ2-5; a weak D match, TRBD1 (5 bases). V shed 6 bases and J shed 1 base, with 9 bases lying between them. The length of the CDR3 is 13 residues.

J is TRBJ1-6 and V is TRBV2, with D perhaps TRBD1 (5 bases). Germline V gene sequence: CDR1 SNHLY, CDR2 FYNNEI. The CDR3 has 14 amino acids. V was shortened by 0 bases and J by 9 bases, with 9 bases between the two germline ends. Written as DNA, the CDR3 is TGTGCCAGCAGTGAAGCGGGGCGAGCTTCACCCCTCCACTTT. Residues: CASSEAGRASPLHF. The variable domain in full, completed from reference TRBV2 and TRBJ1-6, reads EPEVTQTPSHQVTQMGQEVILRCVPISNHLYFYWYRQILGQKVEFLVSFYNNEISEKSEIFDDQFSVERPDGSNFTLKIRSTKLEDSAMYFCASSEAGRASPLHFGNGTRLTVT.

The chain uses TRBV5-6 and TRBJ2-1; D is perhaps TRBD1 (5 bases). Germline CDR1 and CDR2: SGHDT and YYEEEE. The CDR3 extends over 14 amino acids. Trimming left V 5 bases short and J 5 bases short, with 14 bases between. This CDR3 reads CASSRTQTNNEQFF. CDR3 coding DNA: TGTGCCAGCAGTAGGACACAGACGAACAATGAGCAGTTCTTC.

In DNA, the CDR3 is TGTGCCAGCTCACCACCTTTAGCGGGAGTCGCCACCGGGGAGCTGTTTTTT. It specifies CASSPPLAGVATGELFF. The gene calls are TRBV18 and TRBJ2-2, with TRBD2 identical over 9 bases. Germline V gene sequence: CDR1 KGHSH, CDR2 LQKENI. CDR3 length: 17 residues. J lost 4 bases, V lost 0 bases, and 6 bases had no gene match.

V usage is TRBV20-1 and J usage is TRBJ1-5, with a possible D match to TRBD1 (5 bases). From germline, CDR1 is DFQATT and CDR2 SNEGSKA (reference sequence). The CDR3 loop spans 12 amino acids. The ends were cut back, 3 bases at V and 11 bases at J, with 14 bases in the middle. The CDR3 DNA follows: TGCAGTGCTAGTGATAGGGGAACGGCCCAGCATTTT. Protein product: CSASDRGTAQHF.

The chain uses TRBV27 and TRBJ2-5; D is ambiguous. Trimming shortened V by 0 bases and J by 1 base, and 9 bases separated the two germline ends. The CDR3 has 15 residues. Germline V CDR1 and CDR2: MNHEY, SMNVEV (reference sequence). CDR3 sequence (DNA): TGTGCCAGCAGTTTATCGAGGCAGTCCCAAGAGACCCAGTACTTC. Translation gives CASSLSRQSQETQYF.

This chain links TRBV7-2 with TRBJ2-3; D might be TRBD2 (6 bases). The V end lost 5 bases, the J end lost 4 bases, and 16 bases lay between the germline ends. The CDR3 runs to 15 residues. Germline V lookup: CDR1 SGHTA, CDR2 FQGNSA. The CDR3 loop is CASSIGTPRADTQYF. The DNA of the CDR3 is TGTGCCAGCAGCATCGGGACTCCGAGAGCAGATACGCAGTATTTT.

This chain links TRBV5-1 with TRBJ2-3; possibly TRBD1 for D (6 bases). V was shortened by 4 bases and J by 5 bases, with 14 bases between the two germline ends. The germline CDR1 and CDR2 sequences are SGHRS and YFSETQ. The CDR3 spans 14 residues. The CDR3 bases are TGCGCCAGCAGCCGGAGACAGGAACGAGATACGCAGTATTTT. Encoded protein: CASSRRQERDTQYF.